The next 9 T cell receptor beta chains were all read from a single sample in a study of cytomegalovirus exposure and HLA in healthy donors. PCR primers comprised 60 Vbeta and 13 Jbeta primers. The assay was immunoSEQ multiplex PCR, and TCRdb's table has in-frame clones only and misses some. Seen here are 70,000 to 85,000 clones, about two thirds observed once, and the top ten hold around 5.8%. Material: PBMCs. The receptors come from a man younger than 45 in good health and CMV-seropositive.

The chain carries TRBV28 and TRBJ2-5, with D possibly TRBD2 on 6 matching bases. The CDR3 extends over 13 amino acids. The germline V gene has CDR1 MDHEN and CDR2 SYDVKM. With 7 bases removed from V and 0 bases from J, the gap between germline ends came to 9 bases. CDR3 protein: CASTSGDQETQYF. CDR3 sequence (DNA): TGTGCCAGCACCTCGGGAGACCAAGAGACCCAGTACTTC.

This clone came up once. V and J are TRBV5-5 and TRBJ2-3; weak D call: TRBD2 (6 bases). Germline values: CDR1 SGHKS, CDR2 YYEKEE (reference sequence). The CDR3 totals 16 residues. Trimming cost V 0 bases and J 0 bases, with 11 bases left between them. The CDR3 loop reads CASSLGTKLSTDTQYF. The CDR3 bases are TGTGCCAGCAGCTTGGGGACTAAGTTAAGCACAGATACGCAGTATTTT.

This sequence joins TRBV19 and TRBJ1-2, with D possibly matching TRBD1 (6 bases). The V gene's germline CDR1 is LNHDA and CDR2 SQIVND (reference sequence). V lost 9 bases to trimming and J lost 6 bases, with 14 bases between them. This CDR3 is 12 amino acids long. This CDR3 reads CASHRERNGYTF. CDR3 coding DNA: TGTGCCAGCCACAGGGAAAGGAATGGCTACACCTTC.

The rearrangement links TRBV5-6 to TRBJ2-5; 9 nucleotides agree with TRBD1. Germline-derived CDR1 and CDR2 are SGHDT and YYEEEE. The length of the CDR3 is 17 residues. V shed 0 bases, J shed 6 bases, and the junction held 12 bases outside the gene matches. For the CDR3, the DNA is TGTGCCAGCAGCTTGGAAGGGACAGGGAAGAGGGTGAAGACCCAGTACTTC. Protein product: CASSLEGTGKRVKTQYF.

CDR3 loop: CASSQDWGDFSEQYF. CDR3 nucleotides: TGTGCCAGCAGCCAAGATTGGGGGGATTTCAGCGAGCAGTACTTC. The genes are TRBV14 and TRBJ2-7, with a tentative D call TRBD2 (6 bases). Germline V CDR1 and CDR2: SGHDN, FVKESK. Trimming shortened V by 0 bases and J by 6 bases, and 15 bases separated the two germline ends. The CDR3 contains 15 residues.

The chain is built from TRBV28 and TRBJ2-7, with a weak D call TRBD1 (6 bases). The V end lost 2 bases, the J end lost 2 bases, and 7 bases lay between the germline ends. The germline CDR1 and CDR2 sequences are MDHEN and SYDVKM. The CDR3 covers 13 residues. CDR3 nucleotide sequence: TGTGCCAGCAGTTTAAGGACAGCCTACGAGCAGTACTTC. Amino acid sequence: CASSLRTAYEQYF.

CDR3 in DNA: TGTGCCAGCAGCTTTCATCTAGCGGGAGGGCCTTACGAGCAGTACTTC. This gives the protein CASSFHLAGGPYEQYF. This sequence joins TRBV11-2 and TRBJ2-7; 12 bases fit TRBD2. From germline, CDR1 is SGHAT and CDR2 FQNNGV. This CDR3 spans 16 amino acids. The ends lost 3 bases at V and 4 bases at J; junction bases unmatched: 7.

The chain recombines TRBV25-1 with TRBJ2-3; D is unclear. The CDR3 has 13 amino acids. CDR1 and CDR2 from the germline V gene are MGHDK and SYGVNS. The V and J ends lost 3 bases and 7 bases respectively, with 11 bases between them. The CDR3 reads CASSEQFPNTQYF. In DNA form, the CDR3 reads TGTGCCAGCAGTGAGCAGTTCCCAAATACGCAGTATTTT. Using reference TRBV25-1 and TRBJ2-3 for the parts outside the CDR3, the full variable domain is EADIYQTPRYLVIGTGKKITLECSQTMGHDKMYWYQQDPGMELHLIHYSYGVNSTEKGDLSSESTVSRIRTEHFPLTLESARPSHTSQYLCASSEQFPNTQYFGPGTRLTVL.

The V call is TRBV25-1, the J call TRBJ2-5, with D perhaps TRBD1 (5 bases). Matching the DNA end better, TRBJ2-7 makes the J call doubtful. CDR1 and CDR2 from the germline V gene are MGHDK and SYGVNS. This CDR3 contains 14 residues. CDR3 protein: CASSLWGTSYEQYF. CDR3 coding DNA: TGTGCCAGCAGTCTGTGGGGCACCTCCTACGAGCAGTACTTC.